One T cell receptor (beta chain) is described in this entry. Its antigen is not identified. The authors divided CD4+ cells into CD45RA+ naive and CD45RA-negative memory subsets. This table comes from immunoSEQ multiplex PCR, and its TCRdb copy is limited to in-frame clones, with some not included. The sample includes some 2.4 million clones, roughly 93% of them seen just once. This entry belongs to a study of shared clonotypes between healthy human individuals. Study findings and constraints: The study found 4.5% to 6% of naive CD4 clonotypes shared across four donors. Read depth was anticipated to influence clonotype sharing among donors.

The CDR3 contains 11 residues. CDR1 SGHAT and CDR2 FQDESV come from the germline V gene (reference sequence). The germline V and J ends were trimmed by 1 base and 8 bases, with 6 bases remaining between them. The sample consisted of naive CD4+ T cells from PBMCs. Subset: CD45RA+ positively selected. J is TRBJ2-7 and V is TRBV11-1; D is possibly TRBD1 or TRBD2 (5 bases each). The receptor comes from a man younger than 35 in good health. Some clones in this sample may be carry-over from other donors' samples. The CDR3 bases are TGTGCCAGCAGCTTAGGGGACCAGCAGTACTTC. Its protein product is CASSLGDQQYF.